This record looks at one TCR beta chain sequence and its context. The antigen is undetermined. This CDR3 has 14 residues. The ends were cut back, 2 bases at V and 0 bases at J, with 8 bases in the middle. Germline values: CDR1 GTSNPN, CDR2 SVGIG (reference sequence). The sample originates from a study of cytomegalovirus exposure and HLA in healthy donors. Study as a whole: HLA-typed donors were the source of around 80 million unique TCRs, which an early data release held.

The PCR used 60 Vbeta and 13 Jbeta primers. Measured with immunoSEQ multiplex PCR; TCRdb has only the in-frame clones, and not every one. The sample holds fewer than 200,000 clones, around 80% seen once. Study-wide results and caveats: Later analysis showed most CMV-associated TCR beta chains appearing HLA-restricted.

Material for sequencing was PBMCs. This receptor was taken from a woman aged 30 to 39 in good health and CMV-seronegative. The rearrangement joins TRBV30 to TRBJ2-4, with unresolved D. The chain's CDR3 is CAWSPIVAKNIQYF. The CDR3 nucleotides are TGTGCCTGGAGTCCTATCGTAGCCAAAAACATTCAGTACTTC.